A selection of T cell receptor beta chains follows, all from one sample in a study of EBV T-cell therapy then PD-1 blockade in nasopharyngeal carcinoma. These receptors are not linked to any known antigen. Method: immunoSEQ multiplex PCR; TCRdb's copy keeps in-frame clones and lacks some. Found here are about 20,000 clones, 82% of them singletons; the top ten hold 20% to 25%. The sequenced sample was CD8+ T cells from blood, obtained at day -245 from a patient whose treatment included autologous EBV-specific T cells and nivolumab. The receptor set was obtained from a man aged 35 to 55 with nasopharyngeal carcinoma. Both conserved end residues are part of each CDR3. The D gene is left open where the match is weak. Rows give clone size only sometimes, using once, few, many, or a class for an expanded clone.

TRBV9,.,.,TRBJ2-1,TGTGCCAGCAGCGGGTCCGAGAATGAGCAGTTCTTC,CASSGSENEQFF
TRBV10-3,.,.,TRBJ1-2,TGTGCCATCAGTGATAGAGGGGATGGCTACACCTTC,CAISDRGDGYTF
TRBV9,.,.,TRBJ2-7,TGTGCCAGCAGCGTAGCTCTGGACCCCTTTTACGAGCAGTACTTC,CASSVALDPFYEQYF
TRBV7-6,.,.,TRBJ2-4,TGTGCCAGCAGCTGGGGGCCCCCATTGGGAGGTCTAGCCAAAAACATTCAGTACTTC,CASSWGPPLGGLAKNIQYF
TRBV15,.,.,TRBJ1-4,TGTGCCACCAGATCAGGTCGGGGTGATAATGAAAAACTGTTTTTT,CATRSGRGDNEKLFF
TRBV7-8,.,.,TRBJ1-2,TGTGCCAGCAGCCCAGGAGGACGGAATGCTTATGGCTACACCTTC,CASSPGGRNAYGYTF
TRBV5-5,TRBD1,.,TRBJ2-7,TGTGCCAGCAGCTTCGGACAGGGGACCTACGAGCAGTACTTC,CASSFGQGTYEQYF
TRBV19,.,.,TRBJ2-2,TGTGCCAGCGAAGGGTACACCGGGGAGCTGTTTTTT,CASEGYTGELFF
TRBV27,.,medium-sized,TRBJ2-7,TGTGCCAGCAGTCCCAGTGGAAGGGGCAGGGTCGACGAGCAGTACTTC,CASSPSGRGRVDEQYF
TRBV27,.,medium-sized,TRBJ2-7,TGTGCCAGCAGTCTCGGGCCAGGGCACTACGAGCAGTACTTC,CASSLGPGHYEQYF